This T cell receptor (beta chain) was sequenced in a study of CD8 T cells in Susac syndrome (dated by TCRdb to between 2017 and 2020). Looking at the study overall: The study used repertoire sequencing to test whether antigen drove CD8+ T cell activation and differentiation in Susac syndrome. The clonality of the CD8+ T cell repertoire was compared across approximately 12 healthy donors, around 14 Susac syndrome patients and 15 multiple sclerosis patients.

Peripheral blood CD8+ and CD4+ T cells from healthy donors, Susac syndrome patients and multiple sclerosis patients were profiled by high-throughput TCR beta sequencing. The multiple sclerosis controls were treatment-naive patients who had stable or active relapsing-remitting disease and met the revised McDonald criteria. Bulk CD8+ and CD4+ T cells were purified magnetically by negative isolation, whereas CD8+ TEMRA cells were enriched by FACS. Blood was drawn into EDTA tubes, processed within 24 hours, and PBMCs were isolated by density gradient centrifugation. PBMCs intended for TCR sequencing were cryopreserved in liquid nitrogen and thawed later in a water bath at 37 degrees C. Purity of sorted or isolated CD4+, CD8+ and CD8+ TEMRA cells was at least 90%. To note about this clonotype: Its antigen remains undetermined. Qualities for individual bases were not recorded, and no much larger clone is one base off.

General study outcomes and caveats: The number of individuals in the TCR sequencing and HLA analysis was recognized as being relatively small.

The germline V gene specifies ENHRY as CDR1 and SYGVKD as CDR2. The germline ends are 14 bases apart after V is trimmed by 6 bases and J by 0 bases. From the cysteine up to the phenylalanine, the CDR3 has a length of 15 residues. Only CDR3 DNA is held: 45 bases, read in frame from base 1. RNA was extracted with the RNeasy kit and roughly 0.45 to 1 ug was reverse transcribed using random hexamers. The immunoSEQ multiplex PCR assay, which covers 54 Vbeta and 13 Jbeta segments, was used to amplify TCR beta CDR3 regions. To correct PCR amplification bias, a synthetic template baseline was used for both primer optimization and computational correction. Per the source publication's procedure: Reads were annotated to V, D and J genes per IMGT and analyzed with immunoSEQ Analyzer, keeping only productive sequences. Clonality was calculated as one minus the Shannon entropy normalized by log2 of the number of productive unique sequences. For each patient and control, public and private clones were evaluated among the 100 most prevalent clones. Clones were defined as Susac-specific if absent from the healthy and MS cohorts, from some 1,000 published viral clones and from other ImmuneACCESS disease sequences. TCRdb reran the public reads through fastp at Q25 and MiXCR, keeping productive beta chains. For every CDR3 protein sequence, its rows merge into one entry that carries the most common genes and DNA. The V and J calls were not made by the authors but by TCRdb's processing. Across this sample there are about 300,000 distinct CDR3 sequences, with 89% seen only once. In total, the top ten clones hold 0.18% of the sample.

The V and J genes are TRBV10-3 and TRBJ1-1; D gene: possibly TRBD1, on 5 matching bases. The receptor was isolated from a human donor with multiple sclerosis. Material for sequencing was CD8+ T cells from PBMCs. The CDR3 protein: CAIRDTRGLNTEAFF. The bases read TGTGCCATCAGAGATACTCGGGGCCTGAACACTGAAGCTTTCTTT.